These T cell receptor beta chains were read from a single sample in a study of shared clonotypes between healthy human individuals. Data came from immunoSEQ multiplex PCR; TCRdb stores just in-frame clones and leaves some out. The sample lists 2 million to 2.5 million clones; 92% were seen once. The sample taken for sequencing was naive CD4+ T cells from PBMCs. The receptors derive from a man aged 18 to 30 in good health. Some clones in this sample may be carry-over from other donors' samples. The CDR3 runs from the conserved cysteine through the conserved F or W. The D gene is left open where the match is weak. The size entry is marked missing in some rows and otherwise reads once, few, many or a size class.

>NA|TRBV7-3|NA|TRBJ2-1
CASSLIGREQFF
TGTGCCAGCAGCCTCATAGGCAGGGAGCAGTTCTTC
>once|TRBV7-8|TRBD2|TRBJ2-1
CASSRGTSGGVTYNEQFF
TGTGCCAGCAGCCGAGGGACTAGCGGGGGCGTCACCTACAATGAGCAGTTCTTC
>NA|TRBV5-1|TRBD2|TRBJ2-3
CASSPTLGTSGRPSTDTQYF
TGCGCCAGCAGCCCGACACTGGGGACTAGCGGGAGACCTAGCACAGATACGCAGTATTTT
>NA|TRBV9|NA|TRBJ1-5
CASSANTGPQPQHF
TGTGCCAGCAGCGCGAATACAGGGCCCCAGCCCCAGCATTTT
>NA|TRBV2|NA|TRBJ2-5
CASSEEGRAQQYF
TGTGCCAGCAGTGAGGAGGGACGGGCCCAGCAGTACTTC
>NA|TRBV10-3|NA|TRBJ1-2
CAISVDTRANYGYTF
TGTGCCATCAGTGTGGACACTCGCGCTAACTATGGCTACACCTTC
>few|TRBV7-9|NA|TRBJ1-5
CASSSRLEPQHF
TGTGCCAGCAGCTCTCGCCTTGAGCCCCAGCATTTT
>NA|TRBV5-6|NA|TRBJ2-7
CASSVTRSYEQYF
TGTGCCAGCAGCGTGACTAGATCCTACGAGCAGTACTTC
>once|TRBV7-8|TRBD2|TRBJ2-1
CASSLSGISYNEQFF
TGTGCCAGCAGCCTTAGCGGGATCTCCTACAATGAGCAGTTCTTC
>NA|TRBV10-2|NA|TRBJ2-7
CASIRTGTYEQYF
TGCGCCAGCATCAGGACGGGTACCTACGAGCAGTACTTC
>few|TRBV9|NA|TRBJ1-2
CASSVGPGNYGYTF
TGTGCCAGCAGCGTAGGGCCGGGGAACTATGGCTACACCTTC
>NA|TRBV18|NA|TRBJ2-3
CASSPLVDGTDTQYF
TGTGCCAGCTCACCACTCGTGGACGGCACAGATACGCAGTATTTT
>NA|TRBV5-1|NA|TRBJ1-1
CASSSVGRNTEAFF
TGCGCCAGCAGCTCCGTGGGCCGGAACACTGAAGCTTTCTTT
>NA|TRBV4-1|NA|TRBJ2-7
CASSQDLGEQYF
TGCGCCAGCAGCCAAGATTTGGGGGAGCAGTACTTC
>NA|TRBV18|TRBD2|TRBJ2-7
CASSPKTSGNPYEQYF
TGTGCCAGCTCACCAAAAACTAGCGGCAATCCCTACGAGCAGTACTTC